The 28 T cell receptor beta chains listed next were all sequenced from one sample in a study of blood T cell repertoires in COVID-19. Data came from immunoSEQ multiplex PCR; TCRdb stores just in-frame clones and leaves some out. The sample has 110,000 to 150,000 clones, over 75% seen once. The sequenced sample was peripheral blood. The receptor set was obtained from a woman aged 45 to 65 with acute or convalescent COVID-19.

This sequence joins TRBV5-1 and TRBJ1-1, with a possible D match to TRBD1 (6 bases). Germline CDR1 and CDR2: SGHRS and YFSETQ. Trimming left V 0 bases short and J 6 bases short, with 9 bases between. CDR3 length: 13 residues. This CDR3 is CASSLDREPEAFF. DNA for the CDR3: TGCGCCAGCAGCTTGGACAGGGAACCTGAAGCTTTCTTT. The variable domain in full, with the rest retrieved from reference TRBV5-1 and TRBJ1-1, is KAGVTQTPRYLIKTRGQQVTLSCSPISGHRSVSWYQQTPGQGLQFLFEYFSETQRNKGNFPGRFSGRQFSNSRSEMNVSTLELGDSALYLCASSLDREPEAFFGQGTRLTVV.

CDR3 loop: CASRSGQGTINEQFF. CDR3 nucleotide sequence: TGTGCCAGCAGATCCGGACAGGGCACAATCAATGAGCAGTTCTTC. The chain recombines TRBV6-5 with TRBJ2-1; TRBD1 matches 8 bases. V gave up 6 bases and J gave up 6 bases; unmatched junction bases: 10. CDR3 size: 15 residues. Per germline, CDR1 MNHEY and CDR2 SVGAGI.

In this sample, this clone turned up a few times. The gene calls are TRBV27 and TRBJ2-5; D might be TRBD2 (6 bases). In germline, CDR1 is MNHEY, CDR2 SMNVEV (reference sequence). The CDR3 has 16 residues. The germline V and J ends were trimmed by 6 bases and 2 bases, with 19 bases remaining between them. CDR3 in amino acids: CASSLAWGGEQETQYF. The CDR3 DNA follows: TGTGCCAGCAGCCTTGCCTGGGGCGGGGAACAAGAGACCCAGTACTTC.

This chain joins TRBV29-1 and TRBJ1-2, with D unclear. Trimming pared 7 bases from V and 0 bases from J, leaving 6 bases between. CDR1 and CDR2 from the germline V gene are SQVTM and ANQGSEA. There are 11 residues in the CDR3. The CDR3 loop is CSATANYGYTF. DNA of the CDR3: TGCAGCGCTACAGCTAACTATGGCTACACCTTC.

This chain links TRBV9 with TRBJ1-1; the match to TRBD1 covers 7 bases. This CDR3 has 16 residues. Germline CDR1 SGDLS, CDR2 YYNGEE. Trimming took 3 bases from V and 3 from J; bases not matched to a gene: 11. The CDR3 spells CASSGGDSGSYTEAFF. The CDR3 bases are TGTGCCAGCAGCGGGGGGGACAGCGGGTCTTACACTGAAGCTTTCTTT.

This chain links TRBV9 with TRBJ2-1; TRBD1 matches at 9 bases. The V and J ends lost 0 bases and 6 bases, in that order; junction bases with no gene match: 4. Germline CDR1 SGDLS, CDR2 YYNGEE. CDR3 length: 15 residues. DNA of the CDR3: TGTGCCAGCAGCGTAGACGGGACAGGGTTCAATGAGCAGTTCTTC. Its translation is CASSVDGTGFNEQFF.

CDR3 sequence reads: CASSQDFRAGIDRAYEQYF. The CDR3 DNA sequence: TGCGCCAGCAGCCAAGATTTTAGGGCTGGGATAGACAGGGCCTACGAGCAGTACTTC. The V gene is TRBV4-1, the J gene TRBJ2-7; TRBD1 matches 7 bases. The CDR3 extends over 19 amino acids. Germline loops: CDR1 MGHRA, CDR2 YSYEKL. The V gene end was trimmed by 0 bases and the J gene end by 2 bases; junction bases not matched to a gene: 16.

The rearrangement links TRBV2 to TRBJ1-6; no firm D call. CDR3 length equals 13 residues. Germline V lookup: CDR1 SNHLY, CDR2 FYNNEI. V dropped 9 bases and J dropped 11 bases, with 17 bases sitting between them. In DNA, the CDR3 is TGTGCCAGTATTTCTCGGGGTGCGACACCCCTCCACTTT. Its translation: CASISRGATPLHF.

The rearrangement uses TRBV28 and TRBJ2-3; 10 positions agree with TRBD2. This CDR3 has 16 amino acids. J lost 5 bases, V lost 5 bases, and 10 bases had no gene match. Germline CDR1 and CDR2: MDHEN and SYDVKM. DNA for the CDR3: TGTGCCAGCAGTCAGATAGCGGGGGGCTCGGGAGATACGCAGTATTTT. Translated, it gives CASSQIAGGSGDTQYF.

V usage is TRBV7-9 and J usage is TRBJ1-2, with D hard to call. Germline V gene sequence: CDR1 SEHNR, CDR2 FQNEAQ (reference sequence). Trimming shortened V by 5 bases and J by 5 bases, and 21 bases separated the two germline ends. This CDR3 comprises 16 residues. CDR3 sequence (DNA): TGTGCCAGCAGCCAGTTAGCGGCAGGAAGACCTTATGGCTACACCTTC. Residues: CASSQLAAGRPYGYTF.

The rearrangement links TRBV19 to TRBJ2-5, with TRBD1 as a possible D gene (6 bases). V was clipped by 6 bases and J by 7 bases, with 18 bases between them. CDR1 and CDR2 from the germline V gene are LNHDA and SQIVND (reference sequence). CDR3 length: 14 amino acids. The CDR3 protein is CASSRDRTEGTQYF. CDR3 DNA: TGTGCCAGTAGCAGAGACCGGACAGAAGGGACCCAGTACTTC.

The genes are TRBV5-8 and TRBJ1-2, with D possibly matching TRBD1 (5 bases). This CDR3 comprises 15 residues. V lost 0 bases to trimming and J lost 5 bases, with 14 bases between them. Germline CDR1 SGHTS, CDR2 YDEGEE. CDR3 coding DNA: TGTGCCAGCAGCTTGGGACAGCGTGGATCGTATGGCTACACCTTC. Its translation: CASSLGQRGSYGYTF.

The rearrangement links TRBV30 to TRBJ2-5; D is ambiguous. Germline CDR1 and CDR2: GTSNPN and SVGIG (reference sequence). The V end lost 5 bases, the J end lost 1 base, and 8 bases lay between the germline ends. CDR3 length: 12 amino acids. The CDR3 nucleotides read TGTGCCTGGGGACGGGTCCAAGAGACCCAGTACTTC. As protein: CAWGRVQETQYF.

V is TRBV30 and J is TRBJ1-6; tentative D call: TRBD1 (6 bases). The ends were cut back, 2 bases at V and 8 bases at J, with 10 bases in the middle. This CDR3 has 13 amino acids. Germline CDR1 and CDR2: GTSNPN and SVGIG (reference sequence). CDR3 residues: CAWSTGGHSPLHF. CDR3 sequence (DNA): TGTGCCTGGAGTACGGGGGGGCATTCACCCCTCCACTTT.

The V gene is TRBV5-1, the J gene TRBJ1-1, with 10 positions matching TRBD1. The V gene end was trimmed by 0 bases and the J gene end by 8 bases; junction bases not matched to a gene: 1. CDR3 length equals 13 residues. Germline CDR1 SGHRS, CDR2 YFSETQ. CDR3 bases: TGCGCCAGCAGCTTGGGGACAGGGGGAGAAGCTTTCTTT. The encoded protein is CASSLGTGGEAFF.

V and J are TRBV7-2 and TRBJ1-1; 9 bases map to TRBD1. The CDR3 length is 15 residues. Per germline, CDR1 SGHTA and CDR2 FQGNSA. Unmatched junction bases numbered 9, after V lost 4 bases and J lost 6 bases. The CDR3 reads CASSSFGQGKAEAFF. CDR3 DNA sequence: TGTGCCAGCAGCTCTTTCGGACAGGGGAAAGCTGAAGCTTTCTTT.

V is TRBV12-3 or TRBV12-4 and J is TRBJ2-1; 9 bases align to TRBD2. The CDR3 length is 13 residues. V lost 1 base to trimming and J lost 9 bases; unmatched junction nucleotides: 1. The CDR3 region has the DNA TGTGCCAGCAGTTTAGGCGGGGGGGGTGAGCAGTTCTTC. Its protein is CASSLGGGGEQFF.

Details on this clone: Within the sample, other DNA sequences also encode this same CDR3. The rearrangement links TRBV9 to TRBJ2-3, with 9 nucleotides matching TRBD2. Germline CDR1 SGDLS, CDR2 YYNGEE. Trimming took 0 bases from V and 0 from J; bases not matched to a gene: 2. This CDR3 has 16 residues. CDR3 sequence (DNA): TGTGCCAGCAGCGTAGGCGGGGGGGCTAGCACAGATACGCAGTATTTT. Its translation is CASSVGGGASTDTQYF.

This rearrangement joins TRBV5-1 to TRBJ2-7, with TRBD2 matching over 12 bases. Germline values: CDR1 SGHRS, CDR2 YFSETQ. The CDR3 has 17 residues. V shed 1 base and J 5 bases; nucleotides not matched to a gene: 10. The CDR3: CASSLPSLAGGANEQYF. The CDR3 DNA sequence: TGCGCCAGCAGCTTGCCTTCCCTAGCGGGGGGGGCGAACGAGCAGTACTTC.

This clone was recorded once. This chain links TRBV6-5 with TRBJ1-2, with D perhaps TRBD1 (5 bases). There are 14 residues in the CDR3. The germline V gene has CDR1 MNHEY and CDR2 SVGAGI. V was pared by 11 bases and J by 3 bases, with 19 bases between. The CDR3 reads CAVWGLPSDYGYTF. CDR3 DNA: TGTGCCGTCTGGGGACTCCCGTCAGACTATGGCTACACCTTC.

The chain links TRBV9 to TRBJ2-3, with TRBD2 identical over 8 bases. V gave up 8 bases and J gave up 1 base; unmatched junction bases: 6. The CDR3 contains 14 residues. Germline CDR1 reads SGDLS; CDR2 reads YYNGEE. The CDR3 protein is CASRRGGGTDTQYF. CDR3 coding DNA: TGTGCCAGTCGACGGGGGGGCGGCACAGATACGCAGTATTTT.

This rearrangement joins TRBV7-9 to TRBJ1-4, with D unclear. V dropped 4 bases and J dropped 4 bases, with 19 bases sitting between them. This CDR3 is built from 17 residues. Germline V gives CDR1 SEHNR, CDR2 FQNEAQ (reference sequence). The CDR3 loop reads CASSYPGSTPGNEKLFF. DNA of the CDR3: TGTGCCAGCAGCTATCCTGGGAGCACCCCGGGTAATGAAAAACTGTTTTTT.

The J gene is TRBJ1-4, the V gene TRBV7-9; 9 positions agree with TRBD1. V was clipped by 7 bases and J by 4 bases; unmatched bases: 4. Looked up from germline, CDR1 is SEHNR and CDR2 is FQNEAQ (reference sequence). The CDR3 runs to 14 residues. Here the CDR3 reads CASNTGGVNEKLFF. In DNA form, the CDR3 reads TGTGCCAGCAACACAGGGGGCGTTAATGAAAAACTGTTTTTT. The full variable domain, its missing parts supplied by reference TRBV7-9 and TRBJ1-4, is DTGVSQNPRHKITKRGQNVTFRCDPISEHNRLYWYRQTLGQGPEFLTYFQNEAQLEKSRLLSDRFSAERPKGSFSTLEIQRTEQGDSAMYLCASNTGGVNEKLFFGSGTQLSVL.

The genes are TRBV5-1 and TRBJ1-3; D is possibly TRBD1 (5 bases). This CDR3 region has 14 residues. Trimming shortened V by 4 bases and J by 4 bases, and 12 bases separated the two germline ends. The V gene's germline CDR1 is SGHRS and CDR2 YFSETQ. In nucleotides, the CDR3 is TGCGCCAGCAGCCCTGACAGTACCGGAAACACCATATATTTT. This translates into CASSPDSTGNTIYF.

The table lists this clone with a count of one. The V call is TRBV7-2, the J call TRBJ2-1; 9 bases are shared with TRBD2. The CDR3 is 16 residues long. CDR1 is SGHTA and CDR2 is FQGNSA in the germline V gene. The junction had 5 bases not matched to a gene; V was cut back by 3 bases and J by 2 bases. CDR3 amino acids: CASSFIGGGAYNEQFF. The DNA of the CDR3 is TGTGCCAGCAGCTTTATAGGCGGGGGGGCCTACAATGAGCAGTTCTTC.

V gene TRBV7-3 combines with J gene TRBJ2-1, with 8 bases aligning to TRBD1. CDR3 length: 15 amino acids. Germline CDR1 and CDR2: SGHTA and FQGTGA. V lost 3 bases, J lost 13 bases, and 14 bases stayed unmatched. CDR3 DNA sequence: TGTGCCAGCAGCTTCGCAGGGGGCCGATCCGGCCTACAGTTCTTC. The encoded protein is CASSFAGGRSGLQFF.

This clone is a singleton in its sample. The V and J genes are TRBV10-3 and TRBJ2-7; 8 bases map to TRBD2. J gave up 5 bases and V 5 bases, and 5 bases lay outside the gene matches. CDR1 is ENHRY, CDR2 SYGVKD, per germline. The CDR3 is 13 residues long. The CDR3 DNA is TGTGCCATCAGTATGGGACTAGAGGACGAGCAGTACTTC. Its translation is CAISMGLEDEQYF.

V is TRBV2 and J is TRBJ1-1; no clear D. The CDR3 has 13 amino acids. V gave up 7 bases and J gave up 0 bases, with 9 bases separating them. The germline V gene encodes CDR1 SNHLY and CDR2 FYNNEI. Written as DNA, the CDR3 is TGTGCCAGCAATGGGCGAATGAACACTGAAGCTTTCTTT. This encodes CASNGRMNTEAFF.